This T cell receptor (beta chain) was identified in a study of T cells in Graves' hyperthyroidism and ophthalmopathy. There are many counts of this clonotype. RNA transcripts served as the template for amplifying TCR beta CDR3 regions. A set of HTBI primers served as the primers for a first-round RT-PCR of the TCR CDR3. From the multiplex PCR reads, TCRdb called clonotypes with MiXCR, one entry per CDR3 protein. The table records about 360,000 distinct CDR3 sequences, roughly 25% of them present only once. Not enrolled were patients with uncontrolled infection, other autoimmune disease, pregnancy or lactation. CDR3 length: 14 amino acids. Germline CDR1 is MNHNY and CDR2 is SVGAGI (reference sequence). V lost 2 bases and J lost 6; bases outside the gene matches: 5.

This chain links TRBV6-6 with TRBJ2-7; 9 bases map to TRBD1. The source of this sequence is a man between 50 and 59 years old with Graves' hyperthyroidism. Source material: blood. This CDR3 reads CASSYGTGRSEQYF. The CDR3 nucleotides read TGTGCCAGCAGTTACGGGACAGGGAGATCCGAGCAGTACTTC.